A single sample is the source of the 11 T cell receptor beta chains below, sequenced in a study of cytotoxic CD8 clonotypes in ibrutinib-treated CLL. Clones were sequenced by immunoSEQ multiplex PCR, and TCRdb holds only the in-frame ones, with some missing. Of 150,000 to 200,000 clones listed, roughly 84% are singletons. Sample: PBMCs, taken at disease progression, from a patient treated with ibrutinib. The receptors come from a human donor with chronic lymphocytic leukemia.

Concerning this clone itself: Compared with germline, one end of the junction differs, possibly owing to a read error. The chain links TRBV6-5 to TRBJ2-1; D possibly corresponds to TRBD2 (5 bases). The CDR3 length is 14 residues. Germline assignment: CDR1 MNHEY and CDR2 SVGAGI. CDR3 loop: CASSRVPDYDEQFF. CDR3 coding DNA: TGTGCCAGCAGTCGCGTCCCTGACTACGATGAGCAGTTCTTC.

V and J are TRBV19 and TRBJ1-1, with TRBD1 matching over 10 bases. Germline-derived CDR1 and CDR2 are LNHDA and SQIVND (reference sequence). The J segment lost 5 bases and the V segment lost 1 base, leaving 7 bases of the junction unmatched. The CDR3 spans 16 residues. The CDR3 DNA reads as TGTGCCAGTAGTATAGCGAGACAGGGGGCTCGAACTGAAGCTTTCTTT. This translates into CASSIARQGARTEAFF.

This sequence joins TRBV28 and TRBJ1-4; D is ambiguous. The CDR3 has 13 amino acids. The germline V and J ends were trimmed by 8 bases and 0 bases, with 7 bases remaining between them. The germline V gene has CDR1 MDHEN and CDR2 SYDVKM. CDR3 loop: CASRESTNEKLFF. CDR3 coding DNA: TGTGCCAGCCGAGAGTCAACTAATGAAAAACTGTTTTTT.

The V and J genes are TRBV11-2 and TRBJ1-2, with D unresolved. There are 17 residues in the CDR3. CDR1 and CDR2 from the germline V gene are SGHAT and FQNNGV. Trimming removed 5 bases at V and 4 bases at J, with 23 bases between. CDR3 protein: CASSDDGSRTLIYGYTF. The CDR3 nucleotides read TGTGCCAGCAGCGATGACGGTTCGAGAACTTTGATCTATGGCTACACCTTC.

This chain links TRBV11-2 with TRBJ2-3; the D call may be TRBD1 or TRBD2 (6 bases each). Germline assignment: CDR1 SGHAT and CDR2 FQNNGV. Trimming left V 0 bases short and J 6 bases short, with 19 bases between. The CDR3 covers 17 residues. In nucleotides, the CDR3 is TGTGCCAGCAGCTTAGATCGACCGGGGGACATTTCGGATACGCAGTATTTT. Translation gives CASSLDRPGDISDTQYF.

The chain has TRBV11-2 and TRBJ1-2; 7 bases fit TRBD1. This CDR3 spans 15 amino acids. With V trimmed by 5 bases and J by 8 bases, 14 bases remained unmatched. Germline CDR1 SGHAT, CDR2 FQNNGV. The CDR3 loop reads CASSPRQGLLIGYTF. The CDR3 nucleotides read TGTGCCAGCAGCCCTCGACAGGGTCTCTTAATAGGCTACACCTTC.

The chain's CDR3 is CASSLGRTISYEQYF. As DNA, the CDR3 is TGTGCCAGCAGCTTAGGCAGGACTATCTCCTACGAGCAGTACTTC. The gene calls are TRBV7-9 and TRBJ2-7; perhaps TRBD2 as D (6 bases). V lost 1 base to trimming and J lost 0 bases, with 10 bases between them. The CDR3 runs 15 residues. In germline, CDR1 is SEHNR, CDR2 FQNEAQ (reference sequence).

The V call is TRBV25-1, the J call TRBJ2-7; 7 bases are a match to TRBD2. The CDR3 consists of 13 residues. The germline V gene encodes CDR1 MGHDK and CDR2 SYGVNS. After removal of 9 bases from V and 5 bases from J, the junction contained 10 bases not matched to a gene. The CDR3 bases are TGTGCCAGTGGGGAGGGTTGGGGGAACGAGCAGTACTTC. Its translation: CASGEGWGNEQYF.

This CDR3 is CAWSPLEVGFRSTEAFF. The CDR3 DNA sequence: TGTGCCTGGAGTCCTCTGGAGGTAGGGTTTCGGAGCACTGAAGCTTTCTTT. The chain has TRBV30 and TRBJ1-1, with D unresolved. Germline V CDR1 and CDR2: GTSNPN, SVGIG (reference sequence). The CDR3 is 17 residues long. V was cut by 2 bases and J by 4 bases, with 23 bases left in between.

This clone was observed many times. The gene calls are TRBV5-5 and TRBJ1-4; D possibly corresponds to TRBD1 (6 bases). Germline CDR1 SGHKS, CDR2 YYEKEE (reference sequence). With 4 bases removed from V and 13 bases from J, the gap between germline ends came to 14 bases. The CDR3 has 12 amino acids. The CDR3 DNA reads TGTGCCAGCAGCCCGGACAGCATTGGACTGTTTTTT. It specifies CASSPDSIGLFF.

The count of this clone is one. The chain has TRBV19 and TRBJ2-7; D remains ambiguous. CDR3 length: 14 residues. The V and J ends lost 3 bases and 0 bases respectively, with 9 bases between them. Germline assignment: CDR1 LNHDA and CDR2 SQIVND (reference sequence). CDR3 bases: TGTGCCAGTAGTATCGGGCGGAACTCCTACGAGCAGTACTTC. Its translation is CASSIGRNSYEQYF.